This T cell receptor beta chain was sequenced during a study of blood T cell repertoires in COVID-19 (dated by TCRdb to between 2020 and 2021). Concerning the study at large: Collaborator samples came from the United States, Italy and Spain and covered acute and convalescent phases of COVID-19. Samples came from the ongoing ImmuneRACE study (first 160 participants) plus 1,254 subjects from 6 global collaborators. HLA class I and class II types, where available, came from metadata supplied by the sample provider rather than from assay-based typing. Nearly every sample came with metadata listing a de-identified subject ID, COVID-19 status, age in years and sex. The material from the prospective study consisted of cDNA or gDNA derived from T cells, B-cell-depleted T cells, or PBMCs. The repertoires were released in a freely available public database intended as a resource for research on the immune response to SARS-CoV-2. The dataset comprised deeply sampled blood TCRbeta repertoires from subjects exposed to, actively infected with, or recovered from COVID-19. Broad study findings and their caveats: The amount of clinical and demographic metadata varied by source and participant and was provided uncurated.

The collaborating institutions used their own protocols to collect whole blood in K2EDTA tubes. For TCRbeta analysis, collaborators shipped samples in one of three forms: frozen whole blood, isolated PBMCs, or DNA extracted from either of those sample types. Only a few counts were recorded for this clone. Its specific antigen is unknown. No much larger clonotype is one base removed from it; base qualities were not supplied. The trim is 3 bases for V and 7 bases for J, with a gap of 13 bases between the germline ends. Sequences LGHDT (CDR1) and YNNKEL (CDR2) are obtained from the germline V gene (reference sequence). Including cysteine and phenylalanine, the CDR3 has 13 amino acids. The read is trimmed to its CDR3 DNA, 39 bases read in frame from base 1. TCRbeta CDR3 regions were amplified from genomic DNA by means of the immunoSEQ Assay, a bias-controlled multiplex PCR. The original methods were these. Nucleated cell counts per sample were estimated from amplification of reference gene primers within the assay. To quantify the absolute abundance of each unique TCRbeta CDR3 rearrangement, sequence reads were collapsed and filtered. For each sample, productive Simpson clonality was calculated as the square root of Simpson's diversity index across productive rearrangements. In TCRdb, the immuneACCESS table is reduced to in-frame sequences with V and J assigned. These tables do not hold every clone; where another copy was compared, an unresolved V gene accounts for under half, and the others remain unexplained. That table gives V, J and clone size, and the DNA gave D and trimming. This sample has some 100,000 clones in its table, and roughly 75% of those were observed once. The top ten hold less than 5% of the sample.

Specimen: peripheral blood. Rearrangement joined TRBV3-1 (or the pseudogene TRBV3-2) to TRBJ2-7; TRBD2 is a possible D gene, resting on 6 matching bases. The TCR sequence derives from a human donor in a cohort sampled during active or convalescent COVID-19. The CDR3 reads CASSHRGSGEQYF. Read as DNA, the sequence is TGTGCCAGCAGCCACCGGGGGAGTGGTGAGCAGTACTTC.